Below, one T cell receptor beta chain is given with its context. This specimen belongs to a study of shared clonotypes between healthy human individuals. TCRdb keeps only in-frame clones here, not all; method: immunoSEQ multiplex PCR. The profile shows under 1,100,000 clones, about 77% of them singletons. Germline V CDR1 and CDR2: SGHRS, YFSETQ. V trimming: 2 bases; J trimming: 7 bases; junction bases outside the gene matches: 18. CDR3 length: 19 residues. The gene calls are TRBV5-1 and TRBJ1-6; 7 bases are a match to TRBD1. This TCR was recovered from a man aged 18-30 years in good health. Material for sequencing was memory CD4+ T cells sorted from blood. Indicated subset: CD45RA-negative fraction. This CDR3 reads CASSFSELKGTAGNSPLHF. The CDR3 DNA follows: TGCGCCAGCAGCTTCAGCGAATTGAAGGGGACAGCAGGAAATTCACCCCTCCACTTT.